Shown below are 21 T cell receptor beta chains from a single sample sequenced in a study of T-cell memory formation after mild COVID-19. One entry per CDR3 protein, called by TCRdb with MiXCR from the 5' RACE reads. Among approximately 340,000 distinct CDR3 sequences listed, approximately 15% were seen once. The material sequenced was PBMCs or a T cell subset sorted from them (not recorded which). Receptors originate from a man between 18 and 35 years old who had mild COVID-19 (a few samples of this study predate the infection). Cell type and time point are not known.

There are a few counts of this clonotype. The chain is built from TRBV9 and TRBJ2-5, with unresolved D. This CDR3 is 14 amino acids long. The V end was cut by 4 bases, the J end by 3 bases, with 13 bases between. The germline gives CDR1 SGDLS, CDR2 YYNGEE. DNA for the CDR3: TGTGCCAGCAGCTCCTACTCGCCTGAAGAGACCCAGTACTTC. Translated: CASSSYSPEETQYF.

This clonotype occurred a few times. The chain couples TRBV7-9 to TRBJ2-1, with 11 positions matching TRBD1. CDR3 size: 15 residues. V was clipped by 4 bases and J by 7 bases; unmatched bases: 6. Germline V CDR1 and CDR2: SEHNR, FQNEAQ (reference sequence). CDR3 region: CASSSGQGAKNEQFF. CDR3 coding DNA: TGTGCCAGCAGCTCCGGACAGGGGGCGAAGAATGAGCAGTTCTTC. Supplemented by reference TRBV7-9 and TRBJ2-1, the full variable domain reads DTGVSQNPRHKITKRGQNVTFRCDPISEHNRLYWYRQTLGQGPEFLTYFQNEAQLEKSRLLSDRFSAERPKGSFSTLEIQRTEQGDSAMYLCASSSGQGAKNEQFFGPGTRLTVL.

CDR3 sequence reads: CASSLTAPDTQYF. The CDR3 DNA reads as TGTGCCAGCAGTCTGACCGCCCCCGATACGCAGTATTTT. This chain connects TRBV12-3 or TRBV12-4 to TRBJ2-3, with D hard to call. This CDR3 has 13 residues. V lost 5 bases, J lost 6 bases, and 12 bases lay in between.

Here the CDR3 DNA reads TGCAGTGCTAGATCGGCGTCCTACGAGCAGTACTTC. Translation gives CSARSASYEQYF. The genes are TRBV20-1 and TRBJ2-7; D remains unclear. Trimming stripped 2 bases from V and 1 base from J, with 6 bases between. The CDR3 totals 12 residues. Germline V gene lookup returns CDR1 DFQATT and CDR2 SNEGSKA (reference sequence).

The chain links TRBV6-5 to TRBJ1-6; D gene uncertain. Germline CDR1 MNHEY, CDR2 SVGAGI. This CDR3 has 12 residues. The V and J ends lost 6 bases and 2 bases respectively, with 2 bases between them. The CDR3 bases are TGTGCCAGCAGGCCCTATAATTCACCCCTCCACTTT. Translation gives CASRPYNSPLHF.

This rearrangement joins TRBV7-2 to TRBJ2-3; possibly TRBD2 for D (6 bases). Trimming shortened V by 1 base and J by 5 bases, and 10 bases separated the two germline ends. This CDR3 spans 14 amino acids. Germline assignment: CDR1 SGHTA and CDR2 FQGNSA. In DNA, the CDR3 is TGTGCCAGCAGCTTAGGACTAGGACGAGATACGCAGTATTTT. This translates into CASSLGLGRDTQYF.

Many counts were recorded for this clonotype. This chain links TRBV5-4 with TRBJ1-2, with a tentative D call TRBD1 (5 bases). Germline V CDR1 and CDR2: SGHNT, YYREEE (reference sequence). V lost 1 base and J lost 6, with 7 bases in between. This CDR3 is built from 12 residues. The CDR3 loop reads CASSLTGHGYTF. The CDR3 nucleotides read TGTGCCAGCAGCTTGACGGGACATGGCTACACCTTC.

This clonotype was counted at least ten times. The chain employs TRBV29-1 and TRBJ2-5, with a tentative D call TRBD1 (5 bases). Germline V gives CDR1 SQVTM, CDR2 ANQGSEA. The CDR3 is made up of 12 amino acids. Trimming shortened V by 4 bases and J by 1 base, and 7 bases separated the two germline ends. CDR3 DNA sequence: TGCAGCGTTGGCAGGGTCCAAGAGACCCAGTACTTC. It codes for CSVGRVQETQYF.

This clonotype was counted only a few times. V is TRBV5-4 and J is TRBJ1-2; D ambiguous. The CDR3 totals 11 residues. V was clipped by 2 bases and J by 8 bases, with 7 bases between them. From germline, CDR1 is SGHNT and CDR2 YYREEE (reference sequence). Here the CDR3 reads CASSFEVGYTF. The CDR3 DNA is TGTGCCAGCAGCTTTGAGGTCGGCTACACCTTC.

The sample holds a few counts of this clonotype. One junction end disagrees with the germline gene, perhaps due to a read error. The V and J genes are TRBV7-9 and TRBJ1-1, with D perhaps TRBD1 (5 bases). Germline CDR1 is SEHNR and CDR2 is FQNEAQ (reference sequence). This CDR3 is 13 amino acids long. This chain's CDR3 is CASSVGWGAEAFF. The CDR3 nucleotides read TGTGCCAGCAGCGTGGGGTGGGGCGCTGAGGCTTTCTTT.

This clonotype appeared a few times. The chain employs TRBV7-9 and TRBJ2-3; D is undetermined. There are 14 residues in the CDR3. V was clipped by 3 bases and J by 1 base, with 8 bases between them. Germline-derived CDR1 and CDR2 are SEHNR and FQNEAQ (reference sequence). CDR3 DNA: TGTGCCAGCAGCTTTTCCGACGGCACAGATACGCAGTATTTT. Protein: CASSFSDGTDTQYF.

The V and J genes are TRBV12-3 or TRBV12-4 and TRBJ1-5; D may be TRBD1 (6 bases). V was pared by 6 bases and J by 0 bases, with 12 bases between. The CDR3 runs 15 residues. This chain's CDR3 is CASRATQGSNQPQHF. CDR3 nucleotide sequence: TGTGCCAGCAGAGCGACACAGGGTAGCAATCAGCCCCAGCATTTT.

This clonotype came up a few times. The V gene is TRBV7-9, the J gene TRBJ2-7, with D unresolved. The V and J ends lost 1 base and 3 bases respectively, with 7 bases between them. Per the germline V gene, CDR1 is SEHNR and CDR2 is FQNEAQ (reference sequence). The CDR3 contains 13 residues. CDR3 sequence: CASSLDGVYEQYV. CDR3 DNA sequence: TGTGCCAGCAGCTTAGATGGGGTCTACGAGCAGTACGTC.

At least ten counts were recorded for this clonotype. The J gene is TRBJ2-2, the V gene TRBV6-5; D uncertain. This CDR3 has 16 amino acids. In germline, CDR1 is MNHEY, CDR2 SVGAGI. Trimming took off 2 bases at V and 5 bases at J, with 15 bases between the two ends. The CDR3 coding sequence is TGTGCCAGCAGTTACCAGGCGCCGCTACGGACCGGGGAGCTGTTTTTT. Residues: CASSYQAPLRTGELFF.

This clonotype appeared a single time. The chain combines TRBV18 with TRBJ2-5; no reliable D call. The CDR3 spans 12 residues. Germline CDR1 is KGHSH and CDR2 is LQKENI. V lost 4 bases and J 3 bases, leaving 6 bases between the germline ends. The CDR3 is CASSQAEETQYF. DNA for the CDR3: TGTGCCAGCTCACAGGCGGAAGAGACCCAGTACTTC.

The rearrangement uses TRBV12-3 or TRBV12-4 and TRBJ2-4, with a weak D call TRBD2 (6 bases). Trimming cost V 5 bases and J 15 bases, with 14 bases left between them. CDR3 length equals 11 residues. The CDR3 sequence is CASSAGTPLYF. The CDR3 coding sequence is TGTGCCAGCAGTGCGGGGACCCCACTGTACTTC.

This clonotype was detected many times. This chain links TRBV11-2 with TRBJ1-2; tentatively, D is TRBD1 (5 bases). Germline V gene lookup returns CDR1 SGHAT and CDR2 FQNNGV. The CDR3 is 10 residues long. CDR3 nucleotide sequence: TGTGTTACAGGCGGCTATGGCTACACCTTC. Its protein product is CVTGGYGYTF. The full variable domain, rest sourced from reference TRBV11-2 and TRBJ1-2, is EAGVAQSPRYKIIEKRQSVAFWCNPISGHATLYWYQQILGQGPKLLIQFQNNGVVDDSQLPKDRFSAERLKGVDSTLKIQPAKLEDSAVYLCVTGGYGYTFGSGTRLTVV.

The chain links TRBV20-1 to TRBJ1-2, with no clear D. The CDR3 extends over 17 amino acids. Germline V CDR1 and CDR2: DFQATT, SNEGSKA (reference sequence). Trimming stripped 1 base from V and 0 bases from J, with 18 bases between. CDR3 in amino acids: CSARVWQTFTANYGYTF. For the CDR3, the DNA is TGCAGTGCTAGAGTATGGCAGACCTTCACAGCTAACTATGGCTACACCTTC.

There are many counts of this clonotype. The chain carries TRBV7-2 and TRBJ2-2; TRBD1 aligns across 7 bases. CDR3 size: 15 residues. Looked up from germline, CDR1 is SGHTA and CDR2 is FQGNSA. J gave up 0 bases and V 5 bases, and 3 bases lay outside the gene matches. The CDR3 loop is CASSEQGTNTGELFF. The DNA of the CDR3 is TGTGCCAGCAGCGAACAGGGGACGAACACCGGGGAGCTGTTTTTT. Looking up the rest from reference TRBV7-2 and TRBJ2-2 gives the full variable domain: GAGVSQSPSNKVTEKGKDVELRCDPISGHTALYWYRQSLGQGLEFLIYFQGNSAPDKSGLPSDRFSAERTGGSVSTLTIQRTQQEDSAVYLCASSEQGTNTGELFFGEGSRLTVL.

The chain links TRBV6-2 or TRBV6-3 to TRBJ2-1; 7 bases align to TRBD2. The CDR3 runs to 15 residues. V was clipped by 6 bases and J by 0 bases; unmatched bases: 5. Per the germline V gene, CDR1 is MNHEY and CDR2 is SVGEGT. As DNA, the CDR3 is TGTGCCAGCAGAAAGCGGGGCAGCTCCTACAATGAGCAGTTCTTC. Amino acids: CASRKRGSSYNEQFF.

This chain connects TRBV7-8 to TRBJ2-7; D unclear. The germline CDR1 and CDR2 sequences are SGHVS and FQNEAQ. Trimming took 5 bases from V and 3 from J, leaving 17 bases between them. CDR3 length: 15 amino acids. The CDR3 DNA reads TGTGCCAGCAGCCAGACCGCCTCACCTAACTACGAGCAGTACTTC. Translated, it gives CASSQTASPNYEQYF.